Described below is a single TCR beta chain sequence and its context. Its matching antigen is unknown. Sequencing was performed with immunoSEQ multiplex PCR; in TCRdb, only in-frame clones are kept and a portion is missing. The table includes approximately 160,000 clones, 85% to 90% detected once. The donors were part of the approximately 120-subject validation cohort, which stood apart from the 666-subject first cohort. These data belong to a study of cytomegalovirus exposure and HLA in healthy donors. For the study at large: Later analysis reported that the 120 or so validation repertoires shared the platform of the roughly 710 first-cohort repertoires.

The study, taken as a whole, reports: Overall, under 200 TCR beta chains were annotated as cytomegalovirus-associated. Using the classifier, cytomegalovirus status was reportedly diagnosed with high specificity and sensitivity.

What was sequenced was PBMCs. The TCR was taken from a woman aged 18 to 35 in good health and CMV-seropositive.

The CDR3, as DNA: TGTGCCAGCAGCTTGGTCACAGGGTACTATGGCTACACCTTC. It translates to CASSLVTGYYGYTF. The J gene is TRBJ1-2, the V gene TRBV5-6, with a possible D match to TRBD1 (6 bases). Germline CDR1 and CDR2: SGHDT and YYEEEE. V dropped 0 bases and J dropped 3 bases, with 9 bases sitting between them. The CDR3 runs to 14 residues.